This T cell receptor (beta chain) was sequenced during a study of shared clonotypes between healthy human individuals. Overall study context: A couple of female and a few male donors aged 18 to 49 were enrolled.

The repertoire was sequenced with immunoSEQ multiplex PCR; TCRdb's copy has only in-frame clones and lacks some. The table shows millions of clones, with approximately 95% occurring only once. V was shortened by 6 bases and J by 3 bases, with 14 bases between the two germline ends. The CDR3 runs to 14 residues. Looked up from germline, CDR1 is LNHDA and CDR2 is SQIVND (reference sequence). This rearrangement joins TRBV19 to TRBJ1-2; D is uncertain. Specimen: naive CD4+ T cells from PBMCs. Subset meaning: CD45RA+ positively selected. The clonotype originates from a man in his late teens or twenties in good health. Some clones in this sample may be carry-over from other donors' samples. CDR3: CASRDSGRYYGYTF. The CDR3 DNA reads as TGTGCCAGTAGAGATTCCGGACGGTACTATGGCTACACCTTC. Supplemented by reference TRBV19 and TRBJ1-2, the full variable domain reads DGGITQSPKYLFRKEGQNVTLSCEQNLNHDAMYWYRQDPGQGLRLIYYSQIVNDFQKGDIAEGYSVSREKKESFPLTVTSAQKNPTAFYLCASRDSGRYYGYTFGSGTRLTVV.